The rows below give T cell receptor beta chains drawn from one sample of a study of shared clonotypes between healthy human individuals. Generated by immunoSEQ multiplex PCR, the TCRdb table keeps only in-frame clones and is missing some. The sample includes around 530,000 clones, 70% to 80% of them seen just once. Sequencing was carried out using PBMCs. Receptor source: a woman in her thirties or forties in good health. Some clones in this sample may be carry-over from other donors' samples. CDR3s include the opening cysteine and the closing phenylalanine or tryptophan. A D gene is named only where the DNA matches it firmly. Size tells how often a clone was seen (once, few, many) or the class of an expanded clone, and some rows leave it out.

size	V	D	J	CDR3	DNA
once	TRBV14	.	TRBJ2-7	CASSHWGKYEQYF	TGTGCCAGCAGCCACTGGGGGAAGTACGAGCAGTACTTC
once	TRBV18	TRBD1	TRBJ1-2	CASSPTGEGNGYTF	TGTGCCAGCTCGCCCACAGGGGAAGGGAATGGCTACACCTTC
once	TRBV29-1	.	TRBJ2-3	CSVEEWSDTQYF	TGCAGCGTTGAGGAGTGGTCAGATACGCAGTATTTT
.	TRBV7-3	TRBD2	TRBJ2-1	CASSLREGEQFF	TGTGCCAGCAGCTTACGGGAGGGTGAGCAGTTCTTC
once	TRBV28	.	TRBJ2-7	CASSPLGYEQYF	TGTGCCAGCAGCCCATTGGGGTACGAGCAGTACTTC
.	TRBV18	TRBD2	TRBJ2-1	CASSPYLLAAGSYNEQFF	TGTGCCAGCTCACCCTACCTACTAGCGGCCGGCTCCTACAATGAGCAGTTCTTC
.	TRBV5-1	.	TRBJ1-1	CASSLAGADTEAFF	TGCGCCAGCAGCTTGGCGGGGGCGGACACTGAAGCTTTCTTT
.	TRBV7-8	.	TRBJ2-1	CASSLVEGGNEQFF	TGTGCCAGCAGCTTAGTCGAAGGCGGGAATGAGCAGTTCTTC
.	TRBV6-5	.	TRBJ1-4	CASSSSRANEKLFF	TGTGCCAGCAGTTCCTCCCGGGCTAATGAAAAACTGTTTTTT
.	TRBV6-4	TRBD1	TRBJ2-5	CASSADPRQGSGETQYF	TGTGCCAGCAGTGCCGATCCCCGACAGGGTTCAGGAGAGACCCAGTACTTC
.	TRBV7-2	.	TRBJ2-1	CASSWFPRVLSSYNEQFF	TGTGCCAGCAGCTGGTTTCCCCGGGTGCTAAGCTCCTACAATGAGCAGTTCTTC